This T cell receptor beta chain was identified during a study of CD8 T cells in Susac syndrome. Patients with stable or active relapsing-remitting disease, all of them treatment-naive, made up the multiple sclerosis controls. In contrast to the negatively isolated CD8+ and CD4+ T cells, TEMRA cells were FACS-enriched. Germline CDR1 is MNHEY and CDR2 is SVGAGI. V lost 0 bases, J lost 7 bases, and 7 bases lay in between. The CDR3 has 13 residues. An amount of RNA that ranged from about 0.45 to 1 ug was reverse transcribed with random hexamers. Amplification of TCR beta CDR3 was carried out by immunoSEQ multiplex PCR, which covered 54 Vbeta and 13 Jbeta segments. TCRdb reprocessed the immunoSEQ multiplex PCR reads via MiXCR and lists one record per CDR3 protein. The data contain 300,000 to 350,000 distinct CDR3 sequences, just over 90% of them singletons.

This receptor was obtained from a human donor with multiple sclerosis. Specimen: CD4+ T cells from PBMCs. The V call is TRBV6-5, the J call TRBJ1-5; D may be TRBD1 (6 bases). The CDR3 sequence is CASSYSTGQPQHF. The CDR3 DNA sequence: TGTGCCAGCAGTTACTCCACAGGGCAGCCCCAGCATTTT.